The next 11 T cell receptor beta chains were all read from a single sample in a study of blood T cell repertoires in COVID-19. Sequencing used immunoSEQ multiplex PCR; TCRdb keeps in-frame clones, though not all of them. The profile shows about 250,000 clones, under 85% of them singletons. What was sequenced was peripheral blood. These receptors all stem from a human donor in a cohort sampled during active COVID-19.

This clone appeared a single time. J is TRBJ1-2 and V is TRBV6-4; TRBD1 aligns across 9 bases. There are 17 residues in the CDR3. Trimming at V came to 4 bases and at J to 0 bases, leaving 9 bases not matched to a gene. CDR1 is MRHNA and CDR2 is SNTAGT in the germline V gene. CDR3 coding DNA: TGTGCCAGCAGTGCCGGGACAGGGATCCTTACTAACTATGGCTACACCTTC. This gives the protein CASSAGTGILTNYGYTF.

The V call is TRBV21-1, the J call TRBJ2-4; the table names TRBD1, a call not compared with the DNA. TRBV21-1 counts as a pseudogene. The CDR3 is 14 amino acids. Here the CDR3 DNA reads TGTGCCAGGGGGGCACGTCTAGCCAAAAACATTCAGTACTTC. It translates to CARGARLAKNIQYF.

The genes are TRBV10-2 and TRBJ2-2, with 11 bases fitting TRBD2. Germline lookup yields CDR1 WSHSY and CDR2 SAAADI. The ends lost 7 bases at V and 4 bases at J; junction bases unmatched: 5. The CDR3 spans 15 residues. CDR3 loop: CASMVAGGPTGELFF. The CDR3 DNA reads TGCGCCAGCATGGTAGCGGGGGGGCCCACCGGGGAGCTGTTTTTT.

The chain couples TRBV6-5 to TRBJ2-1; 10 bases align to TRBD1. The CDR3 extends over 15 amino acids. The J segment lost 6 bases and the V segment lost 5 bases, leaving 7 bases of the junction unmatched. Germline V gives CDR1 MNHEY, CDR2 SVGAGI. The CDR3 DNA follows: TGTGCCAGCAGTCGACAGGGGGCAGTTCGCAATGAGCAGTTCTTC. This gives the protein CASSRQGAVRNEQFF.

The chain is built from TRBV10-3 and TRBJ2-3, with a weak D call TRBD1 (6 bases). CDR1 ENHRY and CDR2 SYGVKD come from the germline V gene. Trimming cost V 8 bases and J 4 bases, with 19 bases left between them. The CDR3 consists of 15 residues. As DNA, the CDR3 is TGTGCCATCCGCGGGCCAGGGGAAAGGGCAGATACGCAGTATTTT. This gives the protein CAIRGPGERADTQYF.

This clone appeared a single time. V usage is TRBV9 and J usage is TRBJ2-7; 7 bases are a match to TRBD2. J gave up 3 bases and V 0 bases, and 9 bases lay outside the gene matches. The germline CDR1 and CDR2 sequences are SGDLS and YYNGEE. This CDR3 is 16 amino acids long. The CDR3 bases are TGTGCCAGCAGCGTAGGAATTGGCGGGGGATTCTACGAGCAGTACTTC. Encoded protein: CASSVGIGGGFYEQYF.

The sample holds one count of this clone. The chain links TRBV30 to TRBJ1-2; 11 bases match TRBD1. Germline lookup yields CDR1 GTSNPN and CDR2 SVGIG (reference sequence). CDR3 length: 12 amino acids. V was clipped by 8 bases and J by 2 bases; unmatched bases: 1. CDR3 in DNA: TGTGCCCGGGACAGGGGGAACTATGGCTACACCTTC. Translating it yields CARDRGNYGYTF.

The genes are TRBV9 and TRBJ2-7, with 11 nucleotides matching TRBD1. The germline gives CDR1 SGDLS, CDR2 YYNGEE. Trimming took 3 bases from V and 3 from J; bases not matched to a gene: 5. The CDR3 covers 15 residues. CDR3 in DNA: TGTGCCAGCAGCGCCGGGACAGGGGGTATCTACGAGCAGTACTTC. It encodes CASSAGTGGIYEQYF.

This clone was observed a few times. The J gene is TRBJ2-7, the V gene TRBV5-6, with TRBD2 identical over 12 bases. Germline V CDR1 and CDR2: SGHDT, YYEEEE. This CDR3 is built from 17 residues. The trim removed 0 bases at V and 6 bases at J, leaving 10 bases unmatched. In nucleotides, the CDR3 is TGTGCCAGCAGCTTGGCCCAACTAGCGGGGGGACGGGTCGAGCAGTACTTC. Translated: CASSLAQLAGGRVEQYF.

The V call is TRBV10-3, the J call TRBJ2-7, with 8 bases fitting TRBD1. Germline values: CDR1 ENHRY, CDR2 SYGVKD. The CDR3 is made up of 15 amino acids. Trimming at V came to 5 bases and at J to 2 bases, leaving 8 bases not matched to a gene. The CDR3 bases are TGTGCCATCAGTCAACCGGACAGGGCCACCTACGAGCAGTACTTC. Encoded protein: CAISQPDRATYEQYF.

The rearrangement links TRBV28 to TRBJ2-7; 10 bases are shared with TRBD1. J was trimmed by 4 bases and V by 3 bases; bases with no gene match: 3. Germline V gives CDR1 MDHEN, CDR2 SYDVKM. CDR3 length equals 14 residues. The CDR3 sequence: CASSLGQGKYEQYF. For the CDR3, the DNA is TGTGCCAGCAGTTTGGGACAGGGGAAATACGAGCAGTACTTC.